This T cell receptor (beta chain) was sequenced during a study of blood T cell repertoires in COVID-19. In the source study's methods: Reference gene primer amplification gave estimated nucleated cell counts. Method: immunoSEQ multiplex PCR; TCRdb's copy keeps in-frame clones and lacks some. V, J and clone size are those of that table, while D and trimming were read from the DNA. The top ten clones hold roughly a tenth of a sample with fewer than 150,000 clones, about 90% of them seen once. The germline gives CDR1 SNHLY, CDR2 FYNNEI. This CDR3 region has 14 residues. V lost 6 bases, J lost 1 base, and 5 bases stayed unmatched.

Material for sequencing was peripheral blood. The origin of this receptor is a man between 45 and 60 years old with active or convalescent COVID-19. The chain links TRBV2 to TRBJ2-5; 7 bases line up with TRBD1. CDR3 region: CASSRGTSQETQYF. The CDR3 nucleotides are TGTGCCAGCAGCAGGGGGACAAGCCAAGAGACCCAGTACTTC.